These 9 T cell receptor beta chains were sequenced from one sample in a study of beta chain features in type 1 diabetes (dated by TCRdb to the late 2010s). The library was made by the immunoSEQ multiplex PCR assay. The High Capacity cDNA Reverse Transcription Kit was used to reverse transcribe all of the isolated RNA, meaning that expressed TCRB transcripts were what got sequenced. TCRdb holds this immuneACCESS table with in-frame rearrangements only. Some clones are missing; in checked studies, unresolved V genes explain under half, and the rest has no known cause. The table for this sample lists about 900,000 clones; roughly 17% of them were counted only once. About 0.02% of the sample is held by the ten biggest clonotypes. Source material: naive CD4+ T cells from blood. The cell subset or site label here, explained by the study, means: true naive CD4+ T cells. The receptors come from a woman aged 18-30 years in good health.

This clone was seen only a few times. J is TRBJ2-2 and V is TRBV11-2, with 7 positions matching TRBD2. CDR3 size: 16 residues. Germline trimming cut 3 bases from V and 2 bases from J; bases unmatched to any gene: 6. Looked up from germline, CDR1 is SGHAT and CDR2 is FQNNGV. CDR3 DNA sequence: TGTGCCAGCAGCTTTAGGAGCGGGGTTAACACCGGGGAGCTGTTTTTT. Translation gives CASSFRSGVNTGELFF.

J is TRBJ1-2 and V is TRBV10-3; perhaps TRBD1 as D (5 bases). The CDR3 length is 13 residues. Germline loops: CDR1 ENHRY, CDR2 SYGVKD. With 6 bases removed from V and 8 bases from J, the gap between germline ends came to 16 bases. CDR3 nucleotide sequence: TGTGCCATCAGCCTTAAAGTGGACAACGGCTACACCTTC. Its translation: CAISLKVDNGYTF.

In its sample, this clone was seen a few times. This CDR3 is also generated by other DNA sequences in the sample. The rearrangement joins TRBV9 to TRBJ2-1; 8 nucleotides line up with TRBD2. Germline-derived CDR1 and CDR2 are SGDLS and YYNGEE. The CDR3 is 15 residues long. V lost 0 bases and J lost 4; bases outside the gene matches: 3. CDR3 sequence (DNA): TGTGCCAGCAGCGTAGCGGCGGGGGGATACAATGAGCAGTTCTTC. This translates into CASSVAAGGYNEQFF.

The chain couples TRBV28 to TRBJ2-3; the D gene could be TRBD1 or TRBD2 (5 bases each). Germline CDR1 reads MDHEN; CDR2 reads SYDVKM. Trimming shortened V by 5 bases and J by 10 bases, and 19 bases separated the two germline ends. The CDR3 loop spans 14 amino acids. The CDR3 here is CASSHRGTVVSQYF. CDR3 in DNA: TGTGCCAGCAGTCACAGAGGGACGGTTGTGTCGCAGTATTTT. Filled out from reference TRBV28 and TRBJ2-3, the complete variable domain reads DVKVTQSSRYLVKRTGEKVFLECVQDMDHENMFWYRQDPGLGLRLIYFSYDVKMKEKGDIPEGYSVSREKKERFSLILESASTNQTSMYLCASSHRGTVVSQYFGPGTRLTVL.

The CDR3 sequence is CASSRSIEQFF. The CDR3 DNA reads as TGTGCCAGCAGCCGGTCTATTGAGCAGTTCTTC. The chain recombines TRBV7-9 with TRBJ2-1; no reliable D call. Trimming removed 5 bases from V and 9 bases from J, with 8 bases in between. The CDR3 has 11 amino acids. The germline gives CDR1 SEHNR, CDR2 FQNEAQ (reference sequence).

The chain links TRBV7-2 to TRBJ2-3, with 7 bases matching TRBD1. With V trimmed by 5 bases and J by 0 bases, 14 bases remained unmatched. The CDR3 runs 18 residues. CDR1 is SGHTA, CDR2 FQGNSA, per germline. CDR3 protein: CASSGRGQADYSTDTQYF. The CDR3 DNA is TGTGCCAGCAGCGGAAGAGGACAGGCGGATTATAGCACAGATACGCAGTATTTT.

V is TRBV2 and J is TRBJ1-1, with D unresolved. This CDR3 contains 15 residues. Germline V lookup: CDR1 SNHLY, CDR2 FYNNEI. V was trimmed by 6 bases and J by 0 bases, leaving 14 bases between them. DNA of the CDR3: TGTGCCAGCAGACTCAGGCCAGGAATGAACACTGAAGCTTTCTTT. It translates to CASRLRPGMNTEAFF.

The J gene is TRBJ2-2, the V gene TRBV5-4; D is perhaps TRBD2 (5 bases). Germline lookup yields CDR1 SGHNT and CDR2 YYREEE (reference sequence). V lost 2 bases and J lost 0, with 14 bases in between. CDR3 length: 17 residues. CDR3 in DNA: TGTGCCAGCAGCTTAAAGGAGAGCGGTTCGAACACCGGGGAGCTGTTTTTT. Its translation is CASSLKESGSNTGELFF.

The chain links TRBV7-3 to TRBJ2-3; D is possibly TRBD1 or TRBD2 (5 bases each). The CDR3 is 12 amino acids. V was pared by 5 bases and J by 10 bases, with 13 bases between. Germline V gene sequence: CDR1 SGHTA, CDR2 FQGTGA. CDR3 sequence (DNA): TGTGCCAGCAGCATGCCCTTGGGGGCGCAGTATTTT. Residues: CASSMPLGAQYF. The full variable domain, in which reference TRBV7-3 and TRBJ2-3 provide the parts outside the CDR3, is GAGVSQTPSNKVTEKGKYVELRCDPISGHTALYWYRQSLGQGPEFLIYFQGTGAADDSGLPNDRFFAVRPEGSVSTLKIQRTERGDSAVYLCASSMPLGAQYFGPGTRLTVL.